The 28 T cell receptor delta chains below were found in one sample sequenced in a study of γδ T cells in repeated Plasmodium falciparum infection. TCRdb re-called the multiplex PCR reads via CATT. This table has 55,000 to 70,000 delta-chain clones, 1.7% appearing once. Flow sorting of PBMC yielded separate Vgamma9/Vdelta2+ and Vdelta2-negative gammadelta T cell populations for bulk repertoire analysis. Sequenced: gamma-delta T cells from blood. These receptors were obtained from a pool of human donors (malaria-infected and uninfected, not separated).

In this sample, this clone turned up many times. This probably arose from a read error, given a far larger clone one base away. Other DNA variants within this sample encode the same CDR3. The chain recombines TRDV1 with TRDJ1, with TRDD3 matching 12 bases. The CDR3 sequence is 21 residues long. Germline assignment: CDR1 TSWWSYY and CDR2 QGS. V lost 5 bases to trimming and J lost 1 base; unmatched junction nucleotides: 20. The CDR3 DNA sequence: TGTGCTCTTGGGAAGGCCTCCGCGTACTGGGGGATACCCATCTTCACCGATAAACTCATCTTT. Its protein is CALGKASAYWGIPIFTDKLIF.

For this clone: TCRdb has a much larger clone's protein, which differs at residue 15 from the translation of this DNA, likely because of a read error; what is shown is the protein translated from the DNA. The gene calls are TRDV1 and TRDJ1; possible D gene TRDD2, 6 bases. No J gene is reported in TCRdb; it was inferred here by comparing the DNA with germline. Looked up from germline, CDR1 is TSWWSYY and CDR2 is QGS. Trimming cost V 0 bases and J 1 base, with 27 bases left between them. The CDR3 loop spans 21 amino acids. The CDR3 region is CALGELPLRLPLETCTDKLIF. CDR3 coding DNA: TGTGCTCTTGGGGAACTCCCCTTGCGCCTTCCCTTGGAGACGTGCACCGATAAACTCATCTTT.

Of note for this clone: TCRdb has a much larger clone's protein, which differs at residue 14 from the translation of this DNA, likely because of a read error; what is shown is the protein translated from the DNA. The chain links TRAV38-2/DV8 to TRDJ1; 8 positions match TRDD3. TCRdb lists no J gene, so it was determined here by aligning the DNA to germline. This CDR3 comprises 19 residues. Germline lookup yields CDR1 TSESDYY and CDR2 QEAYKQQN. V trimming: 3 bases; J trimming: 4 bases; junction bases outside the gene matches: 20. CDR3 in DNA: TGTGCTTATAGGATCCGCTTGGTGGGGGATCCTGTAGGCATCGATAAACTCATCTTT. Its protein is CAYRIRLVGDPVGIDKLIF.

The rearrangement uses TRAV29/DV5 and TRDJ1; D not resolved. The germline gives CDR1 NSMFDY, CDR2 ISSIKDK. This CDR3 contains 11 residues. Trimming took off 0 bases at V and 8 bases at J, with 8 bases between the two ends. CDR3 residues: CAASAGHKLIF. The CDR3 nucleotides are TGTGCAGCAAGCGCAGGGCACAAACTCATCTTT.

On this clone: Translating this DNA gives a protein that differs at residue 12 from the TCRdb one, which belongs to a much larger clone; a read error is likely, and the protein shown is this translation. This chain joins TRDV1 and TRDJ1; D call uncertain. TCRdb gives no J gene; it was assigned here by matching the DNA to germline. The V and J ends lost 0 bases and 0 bases respectively, with 23 bases between them. Germline assignment: CDR1 TSWWSYY and CDR2 QGS. CDR3 length: 20 amino acids. In nucleotides, the CDR3 is TGTGCTCTTGGGGAACTATCGTCGTCTCAAATCCACGAGTACACCGATAAACTCATCTTT. It codes for CALGELSSSQIHEYTDKLIF.

This clone has at least ten counts. The amino acid sequence in TCRdb belongs to a much larger clone and departs from this DNA's translation at residue 3, likely a sequencing read error; the sequence shown is translated from the DNA. The genes are TRDV1 and TRDJ1, with 13 bases lining up with TRDD3. V lost 10 bases, J lost 0 bases, and 23 bases stayed unmatched. Germline CDR1 is TSWWSYY and CDR2 is QGS. The CDR3 runs 21 residues. As DNA, the CDR3 is TGTGCTCCTGGCAAACGGTCCAACTGGGGGATACGAGGGGGGTACACCGATAAACTCATCTTT. Protein product: CAPGKRSNWGIRGGYTDKLIF.

The chain carries TRDV1 and TRDJ1, with 10 nucleotides matching TRDD3. TCRdb is silent on the J gene; assignment here came from matching the DNA to germline. The germline V gene encodes CDR1 TSWWSYY and CDR2 QGS. V lost 4 bases, J lost 3 bases, and 20 bases stayed unmatched. The CDR3 extends over 20 amino acids. CDR3 in amino acids: CALGARLPIPYWGMADKLIF. CDR3 nucleotides: TGTGCTCTTGGGGCGCGACTTCCTATCCCGTACTGGGGGATGGCCGATAAACTCATCTTT.

This clone has a handful of counts. For this DNA, TCRdb reports the protein of a much larger clone, which diverges at residue 17, most likely from a read error; the protein presented here is translated directly from the DNA. V gene TRDV1 combines with J gene TRDJ1; possibly TRDD3 for D (8 bases). The J gene, not given by TCRdb, was assigned here from a germline match of the nucleotide sequence. The V gene's germline CDR1 is TSWWSYY and CDR2 QGS. V dropped 4 bases and J dropped 10 bases, with 37 bases sitting between them. This CDR3 comprises 20 residues. The CDR3 DNA sequence: TGTGCTCTTGGGGCTCCATTTTCCTACTTACACTGGGGGGCCACTGTTAGACTCATCTTT. Translated: CALGAPFSYLHWGATVRLIF.

With respect to this clone: TCRdb's protein, taken from a much larger clone, differs from this DNA's translation at residue 15, likely owing to a read error; the protein displayed comes from the DNA. The gene calls are TRDV1 and TRDJ1; D remains ambiguous. CDR1 and CDR2 (germline): TSWWSYY, QGS. The CDR3 runs to 22 residues. The ends were cut back, 0 bases at V and 5 bases at J, with 34 bases in the middle. The CDR3 sequence is CALGELYRAALFSLPLKDKLIF. The CDR3 DNA is TGTGCTCTTGGGGAACTCTACCGAGCGGCGTTGTTCTCCTTACCCCTTAAGGATAAACTCATCTTT.

This clone was detected ten times or more. A read error likely explains why the TCRdb protein, taken from a much larger clone, differs from this DNA's translation at residue 21; the protein shown is translated from the DNA. This chain links TRDV1 with TRDJ3; perhaps TRDD3 as D (6 bases). CDR3 length: 27 amino acids. The V gene's germline CDR1 is TSWWSYY and CDR2 QGS. The CDR3 nucleotides are TGTGCTCTTGGGGTCCTCACTACCTACCGTGCGTGGCGGATAGACGGAATAACCTCCTGGGGCACCCGACAGATGTTTTTC. Its protein is CALGVLTTYRAWRIDGITSWGTRQMFF.

Notes on this clone: A far more abundant clone sits one base away, making this likely a read error. Other DNA variants within this sample encode the same CDR3. This sequence joins TRDV1 and TRDJ1; 12 nucleotides match TRDD3. From germline, CDR1 is TSWWSYY and CDR2 QGS. The CDR3 sequence is 17 residues long. The ends lost 3 bases at V and 8 bases at J; junction bases unmatched: 13. DNA for the CDR3: TGTGCTCTTGGGGAGCTGGCATACTGGGGGATACCACGGAAACTCATCTTT. Translation gives CALGELAYWGIPRKLIF.

The sample holds a few counts of this clone. A read error is likely here: a far larger clone is one base away. The identical CDR3 is also encoded by other nucleotide sequences in the sample. The J gene is TRDJ1, the V gene TRDV1; D remains unclear. This CDR3 has 22 amino acids. V dropped 5 bases and J dropped 2 bases, with 36 bases sitting between them. The germline V gene encodes CDR1 TSWWSYY and CDR2 QGS. CDR3: CALGFQPSTAVLRVFKTDKLIF. CDR3 in DNA: TGTGCTCTTGGGTTTCAGCCGTCCACAGCGGTACTGAGGGTCTTTAAGACCGATAAACTCATCTTT.

Only a few counts were recorded for this clone. TCRdb's entry gives the protein of a much larger clone, which mismatches this DNA's translation at residue 4, likely from a read error; the protein reported here is translated from the DNA. The V call is TRDV3, the J call TRDJ1, with a weak D call TRDD2 (6 bases). Germline V lookup: CDR1 TVYSNPD, CDR2 GDNSRS (reference sequence). V shed 3 bases and J shed 6 bases, with 26 bases lying between them. The CDR3 runs 16 residues. CDR3 protein: CALRSSLLRRRNKLIF. The DNA of the CDR3 is TGTGCCTTGCGGTCGTCGCTCCTACGACGTCGTAATAAACTCATCTTT.

Notes on this clone: TCRdb has a much larger clone's protein, which differs at residue 16 from the translation of this DNA, likely because of a read error; what is shown is the protein translated from the DNA. The chain couples TRDV1 to TRDJ1; 12 bases align to TRDD3. The J gene, missing from TCRdb, was assigned here through DNA to germline matching. V lost 3 bases, J lost 3 bases, and 26 bases stayed unmatched. CDR1 and CDR2 (germline): TSWWSYY, QGS. The CDR3 is 23 residues long. The CDR3 DNA is TGTGCTCTTGGGGAGCCCAATCTCTGGGGGATACGCCCGGGCTTAGGTAGGTCCGATAAACTCATCTTT. This codes for CALGEPNLWGIRPGLGRSDKLIF.

About this clone itself: Translating this DNA gives a protein that differs at residue 3 from the TCRdb one, which belongs to a much larger clone; a read error is likely, and the protein shown is this translation. The rearrangement links TRDV1 to TRDJ1; perhaps TRDD3 as D (6 bases). CDR1 is TSWWSYY, CDR2 QGS, per germline. The CDR3 runs 17 residues. As DNA, the CDR3 is TGTGCTCCTGGGGAAACTCTCCCATTGTACTGGGAGAATAAACTCATCTTT. Amino acid sequence: CAPGETLPLYWENKLIF.

This clone has at least ten counts. A far larger clone lies a single base away; this is likely a read error. The same CDR3 also results from other DNA sequences found in this sample. The chain employs TRDV1 and TRDJ1, with D uncertain. Trimming shortened V by 3 bases and J by 0 bases, and 20 bases separated the two germline ends. Germline V gene data show CDR1 as TSWWSYY and CDR2 as QGS. The CDR3 spans 18 residues. The CDR3 DNA sequence: TGTGCTCTTGGGGACCCATTTGGTGGGAAGGCGTACACCGATAAACTCATCTTT. Protein: CALGDPFGGKAYTDKLIF.

Only a few counts were recorded for this clone. A far larger clone is only one base removed, so a read error is likely. The sample holds other DNA sequences that translate to the same CDR3. The gene calls are TRDV1 and TRDJ1; the D gene could be TRDD2 or TRDD3 (5 bases each). The germline CDR1 and CDR2 sequences are TSWWSYY and QGS. The CDR3 runs to 24 residues. The CDR3: CALGDLRPQDPRRYTPGYTDKLIF. The CDR3 DNA reads TGTGCCCTTGGGGACCTTCGCCCCCAGGATCCTAGGAGGTATACTCCGGGGTACACCGATAAACTCATCTTT.

This clone was detected a few times. The TCRdb protein comes from a much larger clone and disagrees with this DNA's translation at residue 3, likely due to a read error; the protein given here is derived from the DNA. The V and J genes are TRAV38-2/DV8 and TRDJ1, with TRDD3 matching over 10 bases. The J gene, not given by TCRdb, was assigned here from a germline match of the nucleotide sequence. The V gene's germline CDR1 is TSESDYY and CDR2 QEAYKQQN. The CDR3 totals 24 residues. The CDR3, as DNA: TGTGCTCATAGAAGCCCGGAGGTTCCTATGCACTGGGGGATTGAGGGTGAGGACACCGATAAACTCATCTTT. This encodes CAHRSPEVPMHWGIEGEDTDKLIF.

Remarks on this clone: The protein held in TCRdb is that of a much larger clone and does not match this DNA's translation at residue 5, likely because of a read error; the protein shown is translated from the DNA. The V and J genes are TRDV1 and TRDJ1, with 8 positions matching TRDD3. TCRdb does not report a J gene; here it was assigned by matching the DNA to germline references. The CDR3 loop spans 17 amino acids. Germline loops: CDR1 TSWWSYY, CDR2 QGS. V shed 4 bases and J 5 bases; nucleotides not matched to a gene: 15. CDR3 nucleotide sequence: TGTGCTCTTGGGGCCCTAAGGGACTGGGGGTCCTCGGATAAACTCATCTTT. It codes for CALGALRDWGSSDKLIF.

This clone was counted many times. Translating this DNA gives a protein that differs at residue 12 from the TCRdb one, which belongs to a much larger clone; a read error is likely, and the protein shown is this translation. The rearrangement links TRDV1 to TRDJ1; 9 bases match TRDD3. This CDR3 spans 18 amino acids. Germline V gene lookup returns CDR1 TSWWSYY and CDR2 QGS. V shed 4 bases, J shed 1 base, and the junction held 13 bases outside the gene matches. The CDR3 DNA sequence: TGTGCTCTTGGGGGGAGAGGGTGGGGGATAACAAGCACCGATAAACTCATCTTT. Translating it yields CALGGRGWGITSTDKLIF.

This clone was observed many times. The protein TCRdb lists belongs to a much larger clone and differs from this DNA's translation at residue 6, which points to a read error; the protein shown is made from the DNA. The chain couples TRDV1 to TRDJ1; no firm D call. CDR1 is TSWWSYY and CDR2 is QGS in the germline V gene. CDR3 length: 14 amino acids. V was clipped by 2 bases and J by 3 bases, with 10 bases between them. CDR3 region: CALGEFIGSDKLIF. The DNA of the CDR3 is TGTGCTCTTGGGGAATTCATCGGGTCCGATAAACTCATCTTT.

This clone occurred a few times. Given a much more abundant clone one base away, this may be a read error. Other DNA sequences in the sample encode the same CDR3. The rearrangement joins TRDV1 to TRDJ1; a possible D gene is TRDD3 (5 bases). The germline V gene has CDR1 TSWWSYY and CDR2 QGS. V lost 0 bases, J lost 11 bases, and 43 bases lay in between. The CDR3 runs 23 residues. In DNA, the CDR3 is TGTGCTCTTGGGGAACTACTTTTAAGGTCTTCTACCGTACTAGGGGACAACTCCGGGGGGCTCATCTTT. Translation: CALGELLLRSSTVLGDNSGGLIF.

In this sample, this clone turned up a few times. TCRdb records a much larger clone's protein for this DNA, with a difference at residue 18 that likely arises from a read error; the protein given is the translation of the DNA. With the J gene uncalled, the V gene is TRDV1; the table assigns TRDD3, which was not confirmed against the DNA. Germline CDR1 and CDR2: TSWWSYY and QGS. The CDR3 is 20 residues long. CDR3 amino acids: CALGDALFDTWGIHNDKPIF. The CDR3 coding sequence is TGTGCTCTTGGGGATGCTCTCTTCGACACTTGGGGGATACATAACGATAAACCCATCTTT.

This clone was observed many times. A read error is the likely source, as a far larger clone sits one nucleotide away. The sample contains more than one DNA sequence encoding this CDR3. V and J are TRDV3 and TRDJ1, with D maybe TRDD3 (5 bases). In germline, CDR1 is TVYSNPD, CDR2 GDNSRS (reference sequence). The CDR3 has 12 amino acids. Here the CDR3 reads CAFMGCLDKLIF. CDR3 nucleotides: TGCGCCTTTATGGGATGTCTCGATAAACTCATCTTT.

This clone has more than one count but fewer than ten. The protein held in TCRdb is that of a much larger clone and does not match this DNA's translation at residue 16, likely because of a read error; the protein shown is translated from the DNA. CDR3 in amino acids: CALGELLRGRGYSTPCTDKLIF. DNA for the CDR3: TGTGCTCTTGGGGAACTCCTTCGGGGTCGGGGATACAGCACTCCGTGCACCGATAAACTCATCTTT. The chain recombines TRDV1 with TRDJ1; 8 nucleotides align to TRDD3. Here the J gene came from matching the DNA to germline, since TCRdb omits it. This CDR3 region has 22 residues. Germline CDR1 TSWWSYY, CDR2 QGS. The V and J ends lost 0 bases and 1 base, in that order; junction bases with no gene match: 22.

Details on this clone: TCRdb pairs this DNA with a much larger clone's protein that differs at residue 5, likely a read error; the protein shown was translated from the DNA. The rearrangement joins TRDV1 to TRDJ1; TRDD3 matches 7 bases. The germline V gene encodes CDR1 TSWWSYY and CDR2 QGS. The V and J ends lost 5 bases and 0 bases, in that order; junction bases with no gene match: 18. This CDR3 contains 19 residues. CDR3 DNA: TGTGCTCTTGGGAGGGGCGTCCTCAGGATACGCTCGTACACCGATAAACTCATCTTT. Protein product: CALGRGVLRIRSYTDKLIF.

This clone was seen ten or more times. With only one base between it and a far larger clone, this is likely a read error. The sample contains more than one DNA sequence encoding this CDR3. This chain joins TRDV1 and TRDJ1; possible D gene TRDD3, 6 bases. The CDR3 loop spans 12 amino acids. The germline gives CDR1 TSWWSYY, CDR2 QGS. V was pared by 9 bases and J by 3 bases, with 11 bases between. CDR3 sequence: CALGMGADKLIF. The CDR3 region has the DNA TGTGCTCTAGGGATGGGGGCCGATAAACTCATCTTT.

This clone was seen only a few times. This is likely an artifact of a read error, given a far larger clone one base away. In the same sample, other DNA sequences code for this CDR3. V and J are TRDV1 and TRDJ1; 8 nucleotides match TRDD3. J lost 0 bases, V lost 4 bases, and 22 bases had no gene match. The germline CDR1 and CDR2 sequences are TSWWSYY and QGS. The CDR3 has 21 residues. The CDR3 protein is CALGVSPTLSYWGFYTDKLIF. The CDR3 region has the DNA TGTGCTCTTGGGGTTTCGCCTACTCTATCTTACTGGGGGTTTTACACCGATAAACTCATCTTT.